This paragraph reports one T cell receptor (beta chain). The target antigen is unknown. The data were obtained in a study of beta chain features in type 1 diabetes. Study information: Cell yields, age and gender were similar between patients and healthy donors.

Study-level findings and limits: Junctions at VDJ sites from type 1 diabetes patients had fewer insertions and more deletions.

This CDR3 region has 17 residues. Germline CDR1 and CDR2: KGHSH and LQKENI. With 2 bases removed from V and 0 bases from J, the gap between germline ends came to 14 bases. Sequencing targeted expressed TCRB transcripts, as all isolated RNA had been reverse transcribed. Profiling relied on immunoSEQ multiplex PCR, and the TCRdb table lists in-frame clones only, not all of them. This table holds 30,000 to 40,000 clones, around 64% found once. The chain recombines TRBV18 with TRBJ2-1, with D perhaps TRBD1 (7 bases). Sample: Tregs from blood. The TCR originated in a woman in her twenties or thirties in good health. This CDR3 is CASSPKAGGSSYNEQFF. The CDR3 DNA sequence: TGTGCCAGCTCACCAAAGGCAGGGGGGAGCTCCTACAATGAGCAGTTCTTC.